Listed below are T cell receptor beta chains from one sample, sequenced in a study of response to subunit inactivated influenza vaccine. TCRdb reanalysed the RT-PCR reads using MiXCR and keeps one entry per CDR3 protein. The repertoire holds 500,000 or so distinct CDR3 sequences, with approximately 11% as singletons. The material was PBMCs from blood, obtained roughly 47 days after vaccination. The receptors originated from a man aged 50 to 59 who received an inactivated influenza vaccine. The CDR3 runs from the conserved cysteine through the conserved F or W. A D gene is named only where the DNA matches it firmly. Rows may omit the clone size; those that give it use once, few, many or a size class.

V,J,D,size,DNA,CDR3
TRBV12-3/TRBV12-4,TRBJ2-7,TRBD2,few,TGTGCCAGCAGAGGACTAGCACGGTTCGAGCAGTACTTC,CASRGLARFEQYF
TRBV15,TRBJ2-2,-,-,TGTGCCACCAGCAGAGAAAGCGCGATGGGGACCGGGGAGCTGTTTTTT,CATSRESAMGTGELFF
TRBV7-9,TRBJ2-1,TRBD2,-,TGTGCCAGCAGCTCTAGACTAGCGGAGCTTTACAATGAGCAGTTCTTC,CASSSRLAELYNEQFF
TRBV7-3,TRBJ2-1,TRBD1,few,TGTGCCAGCAGCATGGGACAGGGCTTCTACAATGAGCAGTTCTTC,CASSMGQGFYNEQFF
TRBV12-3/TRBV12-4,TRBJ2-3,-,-,TGTGCCAGCAGAGCCGGGGCCTACGTGGTCACAGATACGCAGTATTTT,CASRAGAYVVTDTQYF
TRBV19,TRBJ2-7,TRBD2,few,TGTGCCAGTCAGGAGCGGGAGGAGCAGTACTTC,CASQEREEQYF
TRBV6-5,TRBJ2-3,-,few,TGTGCCAGCAGTTTACGGCCCCTACCGCTAAGCACAGATACGCAGTATTTT,CASSLRPLPLSTDTQYF
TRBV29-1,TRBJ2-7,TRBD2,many,TGCAGCGTTGACTCTGGGACTAGAAGTGGCGAGCAGTACTTC,CSVDSGTRSGEQYF
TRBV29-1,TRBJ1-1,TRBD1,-,TGCAGCGCCAGGACAGGGAATTCGAACACTGAAGCTTTCTTT,CSARTGNSNTEAFF
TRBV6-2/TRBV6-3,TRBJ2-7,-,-,TGTGCCAGCAGTTACTCCCGATTAAGACTCACCTACGAGCAGTACTTC,CASSYSRLRLTYEQYF
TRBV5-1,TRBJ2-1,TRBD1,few,TGCGCCAGCAGCTTGTTCGGACAGGGGAATGAGCAGTTCTTC,CASSLFGQGNEQFF
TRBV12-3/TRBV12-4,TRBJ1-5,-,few,TGTGCCAGCACCATTCAGGGGTCAGAGAAGCCCCAGCATTTT,CASTIQGSEKPQHF
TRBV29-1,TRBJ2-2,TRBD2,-,TGCAGCGTTGGGCGGGAGGGCCATTCCCCCGTGGAGCTGTTTTTT,CSVGREGHSPVELFF
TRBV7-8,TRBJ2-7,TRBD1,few,TGTGCCAGCAGCTTAGTTGGGACAGGGCTACACGAGCAGTACTTC,CASSLVGTGLHEQYF
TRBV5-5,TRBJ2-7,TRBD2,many,TGTGCCAGCAGCTTTGCCCTTAGCGGGGGATCCTACGAGCAGTACTTC,CASSFALSGGSYEQYF